The 3 T cell receptor beta chains given below trace back to one sample, sequenced in a study of blood T cell repertoires in COVID-19. Generated by immunoSEQ multiplex PCR, the TCRdb table keeps only in-frame clones and is missing some. The sample lists around 270,000 clones; around nine tenths were seen once. Sequenced: peripheral blood. All receptors derive from a man aged 35 to 55 with acute or convalescent COVID-19.

The rearrangement links TRBV7-2 to TRBJ2-3; D gene unclear. CDR1 and CDR2 (germline): SGHTA, FQGNSA. The CDR3 sequence is 15 residues long. Trimming stripped 1 base from V and 4 bases from J, with 12 bases between. The CDR3: CASSLVASFPDTQYF. In nucleotides, the CDR3 is TGTGCCAGCAGCTTAGTGGCTAGTTTTCCAGATACGCAGTATTTT.

V usage is TRBV18 and J usage is TRBJ2-1; 7 bases are a match to TRBD2. After removal of 3 bases from V and 0 bases from J, the junction contained 14 bases not matched to a gene. Germline CDR1 is KGHSH and CDR2 is LQKENI. The CDR3 length is 19 residues. In DNA form, the CDR3 reads TGTGCCAGCTCACCGTCACGGGGGGTGTTATCCAGCTCCTACAATGAGCAGTTCTTC. Translating it yields CASSPSRGVLSSSYNEQFF.

This chain joins TRBV7-9 and TRBJ2-1; TRBD1 might be the D (5 bases). Germline CDR1 and CDR2: SEHNR and FQNEAQ (reference sequence). With 5 bases removed from V and 5 bases from J, the gap between germline ends came to 16 bases. The CDR3 sequence is 15 residues long. CDR3 in DNA: TGTGCCAGCAGCGTTTACAGGCATAGGAACAATGAGCAGTTCTTC. Translated, it gives CASSVYRHRNNEQFF.